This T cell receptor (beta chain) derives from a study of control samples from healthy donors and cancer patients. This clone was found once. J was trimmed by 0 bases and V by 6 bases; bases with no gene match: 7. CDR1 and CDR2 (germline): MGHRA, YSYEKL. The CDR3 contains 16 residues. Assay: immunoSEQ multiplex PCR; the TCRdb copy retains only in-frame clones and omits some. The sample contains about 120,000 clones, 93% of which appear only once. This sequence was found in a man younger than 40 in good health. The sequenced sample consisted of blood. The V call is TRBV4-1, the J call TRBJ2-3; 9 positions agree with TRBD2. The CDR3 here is CASRAVGTSSTDTQYF. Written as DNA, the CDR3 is TGCGCCAGCAGAGCGGTCGGGACTAGCAGCACAGATACGCAGTATTTT.